These 23 T cell receptor beta chains came from one sample sequenced in a study of cytomegalovirus exposure and HLA in healthy donors. It was with 60 Vbeta and 13 Jbeta primers that the PCR ran. Profiling relied on immunoSEQ multiplex PCR, and the TCRdb table lists in-frame clones only, not all of them. The sample yields 85,000 to 120,000 clones, 71% seen once. The material sequenced was PBMCs. The receptors were gathered from a female donor in good health and CMV-seronegative.

The sample holds a few counts of this clone. The chain has TRBV13 and TRBJ2-7; tentative D call: TRBD1 (5 bases). In germline, CDR1 is PRHDT, CDR2 FYEKMQ (reference sequence). CDR3 length: 14 residues. Trimming removed 2 bases at V and 3 bases at J, with 11 bases between. The DNA of the CDR3 is TGTGCCAGCAGCTTATCCACAGGAATCTACGAGCAGTACTTC. This translates into CASSLSTGIYEQYF.

This chain connects TRBV5-1 to TRBJ2-7, with D possibly matching TRBD2 (5 bases). The germline gives CDR1 SGHRS, CDR2 YFSETQ. Trimming took off 5 bases at V and 0 bases at J, with 15 bases between the two ends. There are 15 residues in the CDR3. CDR3: CASRVSTSSSYEQYF. CDR3 nucleotide sequence: TGCGCCAGCAGGGTGAGCACTAGTAGCTCCTACGAGCAGTACTTC.

This chain's CDR3 is CASSPPGTSTPTQYF. The CDR3 bases are TGTGCCAGCAGCCCCCCCGGGACTAGCACACCTACGCAGTATTTT. The chain recombines TRBV9 with TRBJ2-3; 9 bases fit TRBD2. CDR1 is SGDLS, CDR2 YYNGEE, per germline. The CDR3 consists of 15 residues. The V and J ends lost 4 bases and 8 bases, in that order; junction bases with no gene match: 11.

The V call is TRBV2, the J call TRBJ2-3, with 8 bases lining up with TRBD2. Germline trimming cut 2 bases from V and 4 bases from J; bases unmatched to any gene: 11. Germline-derived CDR1 and CDR2 are SNHLY and FYNNEI. The CDR3 consists of 17 residues. The CDR3 DNA is TGTGCCAGCAGTGAAAAGGGATGGACTAGCCTGGCAGATACGCAGTATTTT. Amino acid sequence: CASSEKGWTSLADTQYF.

The rearrangement links TRBV5-5 to TRBJ1-1; D ambiguous. CDR3 length equals 14 residues. Deletions cut 0 bases from V and 1 base from J, with 7 bases between. Germline V gene sequence: CDR1 SGHKS, CDR2 YYEKEE (reference sequence). The CDR3: CASSLVPRNTEAFF. CDR3 bases: TGTGCCAGCAGCTTGGTCCCTCGGAACACTGAAGCTTTCTTT.

This chain connects TRBV16 to TRBJ2-2, with D perhaps TRBD1 (6 bases). From germline, CDR1 is KGHSY and CDR2 FQNENV. The CDR3 totals 15 residues. With 4 bases removed from V and 0 bases from J, the gap between germline ends came to 9 bases. CDR3 DNA: TGTGCCAGCAGCCCCGGACAGACGAACACCGGGGAGCTGTTTTTT. This sequence encodes CASSPGQTNTGELFF.

This clone was counted a few times. The V and J genes are TRBV5-5 and TRBJ1-5, with TRBD1 identical over 8 bases. V trimming: 0 bases; J trimming: 9 bases; junction bases outside the gene matches: 8. CDR1 SGHKS and CDR2 YYEKEE come from the germline V gene (reference sequence). The CDR3 has 15 residues. Here the CDR3 reads CASSLVRGREGPQHF. The CDR3 DNA sequence: TGTGCCAGCAGCTTGGTCAGGGGGCGGGAGGGGCCCCAGCATTTT.

The chain uses TRBV18 and TRBJ1-3, with 9 bases matching TRBD1. The CDR3 runs 17 residues. The trim removed 4 bases at V and 0 bases at J, leaving 7 bases unmatched. Germline V lookup: CDR1 KGHSH, CDR2 LQKENI. The CDR3 loop reads CASSRTPGQGSGNTIYF. The CDR3 DNA reads as TGTGCCAGCTCACGTACTCCGGGACAGGGCTCTGGAAACACCATATATTTT.

This clone was seen a single time. The genes are TRBV5-1 and TRBJ2-7; 13 positions agree with TRBD2. J lost 0 bases, V lost 3 bases, and 9 bases had no gene match. The CDR3 loop spans 18 amino acids. CDR1 is SGHRS and CDR2 is YFSETQ in the germline V gene. The CDR3 coding sequence is TGCGCCAGCAGCTCTTTCGGGACTAGCGGGGCCAGCTCCTACGAGCAGTACTTC. The encoded protein is CASSSFGTSGASSYEQYF. Full variable domain (outside the CDR3, taken from reference TRBV5-1 and TRBJ2-7): KAGVTQTPRYLIKTRGQQVTLSCSPISGHRSVSWYQQTPGQGLQFLFEYFSETQRNKGNFPGRFSGRQFSNSRSEMNVSTLELGDSALYLCASSSFGTSGASSYEQYFGPGTRLTVT.

The J gene is TRBJ1-1, the V gene TRBV11-2; 8 nucleotides agree with TRBD1. This CDR3 has 14 residues. Germline V lookup: CDR1 SGHAT, CDR2 FQNNGV. Unmatched junction bases numbered 7, after V lost 3 bases and J lost 7 bases. The CDR3 region is CASSLTRGPHEAFF. The CDR3 region has the DNA TGTGCCAGCAGCTTGACCAGGGGGCCACATGAAGCTTTCTTT.

This clone occurred a few times. V and J are TRBV9 and TRBJ1-2, with TRBD1 matching over 7 bases. The CDR3 totals 15 residues. Looked up from germline, CDR1 is SGDLS and CDR2 is YYNGEE. The V gene end was trimmed by 0 bases and the J gene end by 4 bases; junction bases not matched to a gene: 6. CDR3 bases: TGTGCCAGCAGCGTAGAAGGACAGGCTTTCTATGGCTACACCTTC. It encodes CASSVEGQAFYGYTF.

The genes are TRBV7-2 and TRBJ2-1, with 8 bases that match TRBD2. In germline, CDR1 is SGHTA, CDR2 FQGNSA. The CDR3 is made up of 15 amino acids. V lost 7 bases, J lost 0 bases, and 5 bases stayed unmatched. CDR3 region: CASKLAASSYNEQFF. Written as DNA, the CDR3 is TGTGCCAGCAAACTAGCGGCGAGCTCCTACAATGAGCAGTTCTTC. The whole variable domain, remainder taken from reference TRBV7-2 and TRBJ2-1, is GAGVSQSPSNKVTEKGKDVELRCDPISGHTALYWYRQSLGQGLEFLIYFQGNSAPDKSGLPSDRFSAERTGGSVSTLTIQRTQQEDSAVYLCASKLAASSYNEQFFGPGTRLTVL.

V usage is TRBV7-9 and J usage is TRBJ2-7; 9 bases line up with TRBD1. Germline V gene lookup returns CDR1 SEHNR and CDR2 FQNEAQ (reference sequence). Losses at the gene ends were 4 bases for V and 0 bases for J; bases not matched to a gene: 4. This CDR3 spans 15 amino acids. In nucleotides, the CDR3 is TGTGCCAGCAGCTCTCGACAGGGGGACTCCTACGAGCAGTACTTC. Amino acids: CASSSRQGDSYEQYF. The full variable domain, its missing parts supplied by reference TRBV7-9 and TRBJ2-7, is DTGVSQNPRHKITKRGQNVTFRCDPISEHNRLYWYRQTLGQGPEFLTYFQNEAQLEKSRLLSDRFSAERPKGSFSTLEIQRTEQGDSAMYLCASSSRQGDSYEQYFGPGTRLTVT.

The CDR3 region is CASRTPRVRGSTDTQYF. In nucleotides, the CDR3 is TGTGCCAGCAGAACTCCAAGGGTGAGGGGGAGCACAGATACGCAGTATTTT. This sequence joins TRBV28 and TRBJ2-3; D is perhaps TRBD1 (6 bases). Germline loops: CDR1 MDHEN, CDR2 SYDVKM. Trimming removed 6 bases at V and 0 bases at J, with 19 bases between. This CDR3 has 17 amino acids.

The CDR3 loop is CASSLASGSSPDTQYF. CDR3 bases: TGTGCCAGCAGCTTAGCCAGCGGGAGTTCCCCAGATACGCAGTATTTT. The chain carries TRBV11-2 and TRBJ2-3; the match to TRBD2 covers 8 bases. Germline loops: CDR1 SGHAT, CDR2 FQNNGV. The V segment lost 1 base and the J segment 4 bases; nucleotides outside the gene matches: 7. The CDR3 totals 16 residues.

This clone occurred a few times. J is TRBJ2-4 and V is TRBV7-2, with D possibly matching TRBD2 (5 bases). Germline loops: CDR1 SGHTA, CDR2 FQGNSA. This CDR3 has 13 amino acids. With 5 bases removed from V and 7 bases from J, the gap between germline ends came to 12 bases. The CDR3, as DNA: TGTGCCAGCAGCGGGATAACGGGGAACATTCAGTACTTC. Translated: CASSGITGNIQYF. Drawing the rest from reference TRBV7-2 and TRBJ2-4, the complete variable domain is GAGVSQSPSNKVTEKGKDVELRCDPISGHTALYWYRQSLGQGLEFLIYFQGNSAPDKSGLPSDRFSAERTGGSVSTLTIQRTQQEDSAVYLCASSGITGNIQYFGAGTRLSVL.

The CDR3 DNA is TGTGCCAGCAGCTTGGTGGTACCAACAGGGGGTCCCGGAAACACCATATATTTT. Translating gives CASSLVVPTGGPGNTIYF. This chain uses TRBV5-5 with TRBJ1-3; 8 bases fit TRBD1. The CDR3 spans 18 residues. The V gene end was trimmed by 0 bases and the J gene end by 4 bases; junction bases not matched to a gene: 12. Germline V CDR1 and CDR2: SGHKS, YYEKEE (reference sequence).

V gene TRBV4-2 combines with J gene TRBJ2-7, with 11 bases aligning to TRBD2. There are 21 residues in the CDR3. Germline assignment: CDR1 LGHNA and CDR2 YNFKEQ. Losses at the gene ends were 0 bases for V and 1 base for J; bases not matched to a gene: 17. CDR3 DNA sequence: TGTGCCAGCAGCCAAGACCAGGCTAGCGGGAGGATTCAGAGGGGATCCTACGAGCAGTACTTC. This encodes CASSQDQASGRIQRGSYEQYF.

The chain links TRBV15 to TRBJ2-1; 7 nucleotides agree with TRBD1. Germline loops: CDR1 LNHNV, CDR2 YYDKDF (reference sequence). The junction had 8 bases not matched to a gene; V was cut back by 5 bases and J by 1 base. CDR3 size: 16 residues. The CDR3 bases are TGTGCCACCAGCCCAGGGGGTTATGCATCCTACAATGAGCAGTTCTTC. Protein sequence: CATSPGGYASYNEQFF.

This chain links TRBV19 with TRBJ1-1, with D possibly being TRBD1 (6 bases). V was cut by 5 bases and J by 4 bases, with 11 bases left in between. Germline V CDR1 and CDR2: LNHDA, SQIVND (reference sequence). This CDR3 has 13 amino acids. As DNA, the CDR3 is TGTGCCAGTAGTGAGGGGGATGGCACTGAAGCTTTCTTT. Its protein product is CASSEGDGTEAFF.

This clone has a handful of counts. The chain couples TRBV6-4 to TRBJ2-3; 7 bases align to TRBD2. The germline V gene has CDR1 MRHNA and CDR2 SNTAGT. Trimming cost V 2 bases and J 0 bases; bases outside gene matches: 5. The CDR3 spans 16 residues. In DNA, the CDR3 is TGTGCCAGCAGTGACCCATCTAGCGGAAGCACAGATACGCAGTATTTT. Residues: CASSDPSSGSTDTQYF.

This chain's CDR3 is CAGTDRGYEQYF. The CDR3 DNA is TGTGCCGGGACGGACAGGGGCTACGAGCAGTACTTC. The gene calls are TRBV2 and TRBJ2-7, with 9 nucleotides matching TRBD1. The CDR3 covers 12 residues. CDR1 and CDR2 (germline): SNHLY, FYNNEI. V trimming: 11 bases; J trimming: 3 bases; junction bases outside the gene matches: 5.

The chain couples TRBV19 to TRBJ1-4; 7 positions match TRBD1. The germline V gene has CDR1 LNHDA and CDR2 SQIVND (reference sequence). The CDR3 runs to 14 residues. Germline trimming cut 3 bases from V and 4 bases from J; bases unmatched to any gene: 2. The CDR3 is CASSIRDSNEKLFF. In DNA, the CDR3 is TGTGCCAGTAGTATTAGGGACAGTAATGAAAAACTGTTTTTT.